Below are 16 T cell receptor beta chains sequenced from a single sample in a study of blood T cell repertoires in COVID-19. The data were produced by immunoSEQ multiplex PCR, yet TCRdb's version contains in-frame clones alone and is incomplete. The table has more than 110,000 clones, roughly 80% seen once; the top ten hold 3.5% to 5%. The sequenced material came from peripheral blood. Every receptor here comes from a woman older than 75 with acute or convalescent COVID-19.

V usage is TRBV5-1 and J usage is TRBJ2-7; possibly TRBD1 for D (5 bases). V was trimmed by 4 bases and J by 2 bases, leaving 13 bases between them. Germline V gives CDR1 SGHRS, CDR2 YFSETQ. The CDR3 is 14 amino acids. CDR3: CASSGDSLTYEQYF. The CDR3, as DNA: TGCGCCAGCAGCGGCGACAGCCTTACCTACGAGCAGTACTTC.

The chain combines TRBV5-6 with TRBJ1-2, with 7 bases matching TRBD1. Per the germline V gene, CDR1 is SGHDT and CDR2 is YYEEEE. CDR3 length: 16 residues. J was trimmed by 6 bases and V by 5 bases; bases with no gene match: 16. CDR3 sequence (DNA): TGTGCCAGCAGTTCCGTTCGACAGGGAGGATTAGATGGCTACACCTTC. It codes for CASSSVRQGGLDGYTF.

This sequence joins TRBV19 and TRBJ2-1; D is unresolved. Trimming pared 7 bases from V and 4 bases from J, leaving 5 bases between. This CDR3 has 11 amino acids. CDR1 is LNHDA and CDR2 is SQIVND in the germline V gene (reference sequence). The CDR3 DNA sequence: TGTGCCAGTACTGTGTACAATGAGCAGTTCTTC. It codes for CASTVYNEQFF.

This sequence joins TRBV3-1 (or the pseudogene TRBV3-2) and TRBJ2-7; 8 nucleotides agree with TRBD2. Germline values: CDR1 LGHDT, CDR2 YNNKEL (reference sequence). The CDR3 length is 15 residues. With 7 bases clipped from V and 6 bases from J, the junction kept 14 bases outside the gene matches. The CDR3 loop reads CASTPFSGSSSEQYF. In DNA, the CDR3 is TGTGCCAGCACCCCATTCAGCGGGAGCAGCTCCGAGCAGTACTTC.

The chain recombines TRBV5-1 with TRBJ1-2; D remains ambiguous. CDR1 is SGHRS, CDR2 YFSETQ, per germline. V lost 0 bases to trimming and J lost 4 bases, with 16 bases between them. The CDR3 has 16 residues. CDR3 sequence: CASSLEEWRVGYGYTF. The CDR3 nucleotides are TGCGCCAGCAGCTTGGAAGAGTGGAGGGTTGGCTATGGCTACACCTTC.

The chain combines TRBV28 with TRBJ2-7; the match to TRBD1 covers 7 bases. The germline V gene encodes CDR1 MDHEN and CDR2 SYDVKM. The J segment lost 0 bases and the V segment lost 5 bases, leaving 13 bases of the junction unmatched. This CDR3 has 17 residues. The CDR3 sequence: CASSKERWDSSSYEQYF. As DNA, the CDR3 is TGTGCCAGCAGTAAAGAACGATGGGACAGTAGCTCCTACGAGCAGTACTTC.

This sequence joins TRBV3-1 (or the pseudogene TRBV3-2) and TRBJ2-7, with 7 bases fitting TRBD1. The CDR3 contains 17 residues. Trimming took 3 bases from V and 3 from J; bases not matched to a gene: 14. The germline V gene encodes CDR1 LGHDT and CDR2 YNNKEL (reference sequence). The CDR3 nucleotides read TGTGCCAGCAGCCATGCCCGGGACAGCCTGCCGCACTACGAGCAGTACTTC. Amino acids: CASSHARDSLPHYEQYF.

The V gene is TRBV6-5, the J gene TRBJ2-3; 8 bases line up with TRBD1. The ends lost 5 bases at V and 7 bases at J; junction bases unmatched: 5. Germline assignment: CDR1 MNHEY and CDR2 SVGAGI. The CDR3 has 13 residues. The CDR3 loop reads CASSPIRGHTQYF. The CDR3 nucleotides read TGTGCCAGCAGTCCCATCAGGGGGCATACGCAGTATTTT.

The CDR3 spells CASSSGQGRGGGELFF. CDR3 coding DNA: TGTGCCAGCAGCTCCGGACAGGGGCGAGGGGGCGGGGAGCTGTTTTTT. The rearrangement joins TRBV11-2 to TRBJ2-2; 9 bases match TRBD1. Trimming took 4 bases from V and 7 from J; bases not matched to a gene: 10. This CDR3 is built from 16 residues. In germline, CDR1 is SGHAT, CDR2 FQNNGV.

This chain uses TRBV15 with TRBJ1-2, with 9 bases identical to TRBD1. The CDR3 extends over 18 amino acids. V was pared by 1 base and J by 2 bases, with 11 bases of the junction left unmatched. Germline V lookup: CDR1 LNHNV, CDR2 YYDKDF (reference sequence). CDR3 bases: TGTGCCACCAGCAGAGGCCACACCTCCGGGACAGGGAACTATGGCTACACCTTC. Its translation is CATSRGHTSGTGNYGYTF.

The V and J genes are TRBV6-5 and TRBJ1-5, with D uncertain. Trimming pared 7 bases from V and 3 bases from J, leaving 13 bases between. The CDR3 length is 14 residues. The V gene's germline CDR1 is MNHEY and CDR2 SVGAGI. The CDR3 coding sequence is TGTGCCAGCATTTCGGGGATCGACAATCAGCCCCAGCATTTT. It yields the protein CASISGIDNQPQHF.

The chain carries TRBV2 and TRBJ1-2; possible D gene TRBD1, 5 bases. This CDR3 region has 14 residues. V was clipped by 5 bases and J by 8 bases, with 18 bases between them. The germline gives CDR1 SNHLY, CDR2 FYNNEI. The CDR3 region has the DNA TGTGCCAGCAGTCCCCAAACCAGGGTGGGGGGCTACACCTTC. Translation: CASSPQTRVGGYTF.

The chain couples TRBV5-1 to TRBJ1-3, with D uncertain. Between the trimmed V and J ends, which lost 0 bases and 1 base, there was a span of 5 bases. Per the germline V gene, CDR1 is SGHRS and CDR2 is YFSETQ. The CDR3 is 14 amino acids. The CDR3 loop reads CASSLVFSGNTIYF. Written as DNA, the CDR3 is TGCGCCAGCAGCTTGGTCTTTTCTGGAAACACCATATATTTT.

This chain uses TRBV6-5 with TRBJ2-7, with TRBD1 matching 9 bases. CDR1 is MNHEY and CDR2 is SVGAGI in the germline V gene. CDR3 size: 13 residues. After removal of 7 bases from V and 4 bases from J, the junction contained 5 bases not matched to a gene. CDR3: CASTGTGLYEQYF. The CDR3 DNA reads as TGTGCCAGCACCGGGACAGGGCTTTACGAGCAGTACTTC.

V and J are TRBV5-1 and TRBJ2-7, with a weak D call TRBD2 (6 bases). CDR3 length equals 15 residues. V lost 0 bases and J 2 bases, leaving 12 bases between the germline ends. Germline-derived CDR1 and CDR2 are SGHRS and YFSETQ. The CDR3 is CASSLEGLPTYEQYF. The CDR3 DNA is TGCGCCAGCAGCTTGGAAGGACTACCCACCTACGAGCAGTACTTC.

The genes are TRBV7-9 and TRBJ2-7; the D gene is possibly TRBD1 (6 bases). Trimming took 1 base from V and 5 from J, leaving 6 bases between them. From germline, CDR1 is SEHNR and CDR2 FQNEAQ (reference sequence). The CDR3 totals 12 residues. CDR3 in amino acids: CASSLGGHEQYF. CDR3 sequence (DNA): TGTGCCAGCAGCTTAGGGGGGCACGAGCAGTACTTC.